These T cell receptor beta chains were read from a single sample in a study of T-cell memory formation after mild COVID-19. TCRdb reanalysed the 5' RACE reads using MiXCR and keeps one entry per CDR3 protein. The sample has some 350,000 distinct CDR3 sequences; more than 15% are singletons. Sequencing used PBMCs or a T cell subset sorted from them (not recorded which). These receptors originate from a man aged 18 to 29 who had mild COVID-19 (a few samples of this study predate the infection). Cell type and time point are not known. Each CDR3 is given with its conserved first and last residue. D genes are given only for firm matches. Some rows have no size entry. The others give once, few or many, or a class for an expanded clone.

size,V,J,D,DNA,CDR3
.,TRBV5-1,TRBJ2-5,.,TGCGCCAGCAGCCCAGGACAGTTGGAGACCCAGTACTTC,CASSPGQLETQYF
few,TRBV10-3,TRBJ1-1,.,TGTGCCATCTCACCGGCTCAGGGATACACTGAAGCTTTCTTT,CAISPAQGYTEAFF
many,TRBV5-1,TRBJ1-4,.,TGCGCCAGCAGCTCCGGAGTTGCAACTAATGAAAAACTGTTTTTT,CASSSGVATNEKLFF
.,TRBV10-3,TRBJ2-1,.,TGTGCCATCAGCGAGACAGTCAATGAGCAGTTCTTC,CAISETVNEQFF
.,TRBV27,TRBJ2-7,TRBD1,TGTGCCAGCAGGCCCGGGACAGGGGTCCTCGGCGAGCAGTACTTC,CASRPGTGVLGEQYF
few,TRBV29-1,TRBJ1-2,TRBD1,TGCAGCACTAGACAGGGGGGGATCGATGGCTACACCTTC,CSTRQGGIDGYTF
many,TRBV20-1,TRBJ2-6,.,TGCAGTGCCCACGCCTGGGCTGGGGCCAACGTCCTGACTTTC,CSAHAWAGANVLTF
.,TRBV6-5,TRBJ2-1,TRBD1,TGTGCCAGCAGTTGGGACAGGGTTCTTGATGAGCAGTTCTTC,CASSWDRVLDEQFF
.,TRBV6-2/TRBV6-3,TRBJ1-6,TRBD1,TGTGCCAGCAGTTACTCGAGCGGGACAGGCCAGCTCCACTTT,CASSYSSGTGQLHF
few,TRBV7-6,TRBJ2-5,TRBD1,TGTGCCAGCAGCTCGGGACAGCGGACCCAGTACTTC,CASSSGQRTQYF
many,TRBV7-6,TRBJ1-3,.,TGTGCCAGCAGCTTAGGATCCCGCTCTGGAAACACCATATATTTT,CASSLGSRSGNTIYF
.,TRBV5-1,TRBJ1-1,TRBD1,TGCGCCAGCAGCAAGGGACAGGGACACCGGGGTGAAGCTTTCTTT,CASSKGQGHRGEAFF
few,TRBV7-2,TRBJ2-2,.,TGTGCCAGCAGCCCCCCGAGGGGGATAGTCACCGGGGAGCTGTTTTTT,CASSPPRGIVTGELFF
.,TRBV11-1,TRBJ2-5,TRBD2,TGTGCCAGCAGCTCACGCCCGAAGCGGGGGGAGACCCAGTACTTC,CASSSRPKRGETQYF
few,TRBV4-2,TRBJ1-2,.,TGTGCCAGCAGCCAAGATTGGAGGGCTGTCCCTGGCTACACCTTC,CASSQDWRAVPGYTF
few,TRBV4-3,TRBJ1-2,.,TGCGCCAGCAGCCCACAGGGAGACCTTCCCTATGGCTACACCTTC,CASSPQGDLPYGYTF
medium-sized,TRBV7-6,TRBJ2-3,.,TGTGCCAGCAGCTTAGCTAGCACAGATACGCAGTATTTT,CASSLASTDTQYF
.,TRBV11-2,TRBJ2-7,TRBD1,TGTGCCAGCATCCCCCTGCCCAGGGGGCGAAAAGAGCAGTACTTC,CASIPLPRGRKEQYF
few,TRBV20-1,TRBJ1-2,.,TGCAGTGCTAGAGATGGGATCGGACACGGCTATGGCTACACCTTC,CSARDGIGHGYGYTF
.,TRBV18,TRBJ1-1,TRBD1,TGTGCCAGCTCACCCGGGTCTGGACAGGGAAATGAAGCTTTCTTT,CASSPGSGQGNEAFF
.,TRBV9,TRBJ1-2,.,TGTGCCAGCAGCGAGGACAGATGGGCTTACTATGGCTACACCTTC,CASSEDRWAYYGYTF
many,TRBV9,TRBJ2-2,.,TGTGCCAGCAGCGTAGCAGGGGGGTACACCGGGGAGCTGTTTTTT,CASSVAGGYTGELFF
.,TRBV2,TRBJ1-2,TRBD1,TGTGCCAGCAGGGCCGGGACAGGGACCTGGTCTAGCTACACCTTC,CASRAGTGTWSSYTF
few,TRBV15,TRBJ2-4,TRBD2,TGTGCCACCAGCAGAGATGCTAGCGGGGGGGCGAGAAACATTCAGTACTTC,CATSRDASGGARNIQYF
once,TRBV3-1,TRBJ1-4,.,TGTGCCAGCAGCCAAGATTACAGCGAAAAACTGTTTTTT,CASSQDYSEKLFF
many,TRBV12-3/TRBV12-4,TRBJ2-5,.,TGTGCCAGCAGTCCTCTAGAGTACCAAGAGACCCAGTACTTC,CASSPLEYQETQYF
few,TRBV29-1,TRBJ2-3,.,TGCAGCGTTGTTTCAGTCTGGTTGTATTTT,CSVVSVWLYF